This T cell receptor (beta chain) was obtained from a study of cytomegalovirus exposure and HLA in healthy donors. Researchers ran the PCR with 60 Vbeta and 13 Jbeta primers. The data were produced by immunoSEQ multiplex PCR, yet TCRdb's version contains in-frame clones alone and is incomplete. The repertoire holds about 140,000 clones, with just under 85% as singletons. The CDR3 has 14 amino acids. Trimming stripped 3 bases from V and 7 bases from J, with 13 bases between. The germline V gene has CDR1 KGHSH and CDR2 LQKENI. Sequenced material: PBMCs. The gene calls are TRBV18 and TRBJ2-1; no clear D gene. This clonotype was obtained from a man in his thirties or forties in good health and CMV-seropositive. The CDR3, as DNA: TGTGCCAGCTCACCTACCTCGGGTACGAATGAGCAGTTCTTC. This sequence encodes CASSPTSGTNEQFF.